The clone carrying this T cell receptor (beta chain) occurred a few times. Its antigen is unidentified. TCRdb re-called the RACE reads with MiXCR, one entry per CDR3 protein. The data hold about 200,000 distinct CDR3 sequences, with around 25% observed a single time. These data are taken from a study of human T cells and chemical hapten exposure. Study-wide results and caveats: The count of PT1 expanded TCRs correlated positively with patch test score.

Time point denoted: patch test 3, about 24 weeks after DPC sensitization. Treatment here: therapeutic diphenylcyclopropenone sensitization with weekly scalp DPC. Germline V gives CDR1 SGHTA, CDR2 FQGTGA. This CDR3 is 13 amino acids long. Trimming cost V 11 bases and J 8 bases; bases outside gene matches: 6. Specimen: whole blood, collected in connection with sensitization to the hapten diphenylcyclopropenone (DPC). This sequence joins TRBV7-3 and TRBJ1-6; 10 positions match TRBD1. This receptor was identified in a woman aged 40 to 50 with alopecia areata. Some clones in this sample may be carry-over from other donors' samples. Written as DNA, the CDR3 is TGTGCCCCCGGGGGGACAGGGGATTCACCCCTCCACTTT. It encodes CAPGGTGDSPLHF.